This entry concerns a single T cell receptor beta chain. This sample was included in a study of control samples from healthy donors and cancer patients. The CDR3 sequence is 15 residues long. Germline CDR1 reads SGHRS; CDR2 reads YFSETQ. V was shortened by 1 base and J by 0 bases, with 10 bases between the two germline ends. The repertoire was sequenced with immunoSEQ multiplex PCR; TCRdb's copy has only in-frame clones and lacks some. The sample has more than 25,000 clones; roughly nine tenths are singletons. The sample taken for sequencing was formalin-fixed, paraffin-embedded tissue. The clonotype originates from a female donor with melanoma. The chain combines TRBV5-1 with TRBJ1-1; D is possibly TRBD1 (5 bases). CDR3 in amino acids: CASSLPRQLNTEAFF. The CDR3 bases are TGCGCCAGCAGCTTGCCCCGACAGTTGAACACTGAAGCTTTCTTT.